Listed here are 28 T cell receptor beta chains from one sample, sequenced in a study of T cell responses to AZD1222 COVID-19 vaccine. Data came from immunoSEQ multiplex PCR; TCRdb stores just in-frame clones and leaves some out. The data show approximately 89,000 clones, with under 95% seen just once and around 10% held by the top ten. The source material was peripheral blood, sampled 28 days after the second AZD1222 dose. These receptors originate from an adult who received the AZD1222 COVID-19 vaccine.

V and J are TRBV4-1 and TRBJ1-5, with TRBD1 identical over 9 bases. This CDR3 spans 15 amino acids. Germline V gene sequence: CDR1 MGHRA, CDR2 YSYEKL. The V gene end was trimmed by 6 bases and the J gene end by 3 bases; junction bases not matched to a gene: 6. CDR3 sequence: CASRVDRGANQPQHF. CDR3 nucleotide sequence: TGCGCCAGCAGGGTGGACAGGGGAGCCAATCAGCCCCAGCATTTT.

The rearrangement joins TRBV19 to TRBJ1-1; a weak D match, TRBD1 (6 bases). V lost 3 bases, J lost 2 bases, and 16 bases lay in between. The CDR3 is made up of 16 amino acids. Germline V CDR1 and CDR2: LNHDA, SQIVND (reference sequence). The chain's CDR3 is CASSMYGRTANTEAFF. The CDR3 DNA reads TGTGCCAGTAGTATGTACGGTCGGACAGCTAACACTGAAGCTTTCTTT.

The V gene is TRBV27, the J gene TRBJ2-7; D call uncertain. Trimming stripped 4 bases from V and 0 bases from J, with 7 bases between. From germline, CDR1 is MNHEY and CDR2 SMNVEV (reference sequence). This CDR3 region has 13 residues. The CDR3 protein is CASSSRHSYEQYF. The CDR3 nucleotides read TGTGCCAGCAGTTCGCGACACTCCTACGAGCAGTACTTC.

This clone has just one count. The rearrangement links TRBV2 to TRBJ2-1, with 9 bases matching TRBD2. The V gene end was trimmed by 6 bases and the J gene end by 0 bases; junction bases not matched to a gene: 3. This CDR3 has 15 amino acids. Germline CDR1 reads SNHLY; CDR2 reads FYNNEI. The CDR3 nucleotides are TGTGCCAGCAGGGTTAGCGGGAGCTCCTACAATGAGCAGTTCTTC. This encodes CASRVSGSSYNEQFF.

The chain combines TRBV11-1 with TRBJ1-1; unclear D gene. The germline gives CDR1 SGHAT, CDR2 FQDESV (reference sequence). V was shortened by 5 bases and J by 6 bases, with 10 bases between the two germline ends. This CDR3 contains 12 residues. CDR3 in DNA: TGTGCCAGCAGCCCCCGTCGCGCTGAAGCTTTCTTT. Translating gives CASSPRRAEAFF.

This clone was detected only a few times. The chain links TRBV6-5 to TRBJ1-1; maybe TRBD1 (5 bases). Trimming removed 1 base at V and 6 bases at J, with 12 bases between. Germline loops: CDR1 MNHEY, CDR2 SVGAGI. The CDR3 has 14 amino acids. The CDR3: CASSYWAGRSEAFF. CDR3 in DNA: TGTGCCAGCAGTTACTGGGCAGGGCGGTCTGAAGCTTTCTTT.

This clone showed up just a few times. This chain uses TRBV9 with TRBJ2-3; D unresolved. The V gene's germline CDR1 is SGDLS and CDR2 YYNGEE. This CDR3 has 13 residues. Trimming shortened V by 4 bases and J by 4 bases, and 10 bases separated the two germline ends. CDR3 amino acids: CASSSERPDTQYF. The DNA for the CDR3 is TGTGCCAGCAGCTCTGAGCGCCCAGATACGCAGTATTTT.

J is TRBJ1-1 and V is TRBV2, with 9 bases identical to TRBD1. The junction had 7 bases not matched to a gene; V was cut back by 2 bases and J by 3 bases. The CDR3 extends over 16 amino acids. Germline V gene lookup returns CDR1 SNHLY and CDR2 FYNNEI. In DNA, the CDR3 is TGTGCCAGCAGTGAATTCTCCTGGACAGGGGACACTGAAGCTTTCTTT. It yields the protein CASSEFSWTGDTEAFF. Variable domain in full (rest from reference TRBV2 and TRBJ1-1): EPEVTQTPSHQVTQMGQEVILRCVPISNHLYFYWYRQILGQKVEFLVSFYNNEISEKSEIFDDQFSVERPDGSNFTLKIRSTKLEDSAMYFCASSEFSWTGDTEAFFGQGTRLTVV.

This clone was picked up many times. J is TRBJ1-1 and V is TRBV11-2; TRBD1 is a possible D gene (6 bases). Germline V gene sequence: CDR1 SGHAT, CDR2 FQNNGV. V shed 1 base and J shed 5 bases, with 11 bases lying between them. This CDR3 comprises 14 residues. CDR3 residues: CASSLGGARTEAFF. The CDR3 region has the DNA TGTGCCAGCAGCTTAGGGGGGGCGCGTACTGAAGCTTTCTTT.

V is TRBV18 and J is TRBJ2-7, with D perhaps TRBD2 (7 bases). CDR1 is KGHSH and CDR2 is LQKENI in the germline V gene. The CDR3 is 14 amino acids. V was clipped by 4 bases and J by 2 bases, with 12 bases between them. CDR3 nucleotide sequence: TGTGCCAGCTCACGGGCGGGGGCTCCCTACGAGCAGTACTTC. This sequence encodes CASSRAGAPYEQYF. Using reference TRBV18 and TRBJ2-7 for the parts outside the CDR3, the full variable domain is NAGVMQNPRHLVRRRGQEARLRCSPMKGHSHVYWYRQLPEEGLKFMVYLQKENIIDESGMPKERFSAEFPKEGPSILRIQQVVRGDSAAYFCASSRAGAPYEQYFGPGTRLTVT.

The chain uses TRBV25-1 and TRBJ2-1; D may be TRBD1 or TRBD2 (5 bases each). Germline V lookup: CDR1 MGHDK, CDR2 SYGVNS. There are 13 residues in the CDR3. The germline V and J ends were trimmed by 3 bases and 12 bases, with 15 bases remaining between them. For the CDR3, the DNA is TGTGCCAGCAGTGATGGCAGGGCGGGTCGGCAGTTCTTC. It is translated as CASSDGRAGRQFF.

This clone was seen more than once but under ten times. The chain employs TRBV10-3 and TRBJ1-5; the D is unclear. CDR1 and CDR2 from the germline V gene are ENHRY and SYGVKD. The CDR3 has 12 amino acids. The germline V and J ends were trimmed by 3 bases and 4 bases, with 4 bases remaining between them. CDR3 loop: CAISDLNQPQHF. As DNA, the CDR3 is TGTGCCATCAGTGACCTTAATCAGCCCCAGCATTTT.

The V and J genes are TRBV27 and TRBJ1-1, with D hard to call. The CDR3 has 14 residues. CDR1 MNHEY and CDR2 SMNVEV come from the germline V gene (reference sequence). The V and J ends lost 3 bases and 4 bases respectively, with 12 bases between them. The CDR3 here is CASSFGRRSTEAFF. CDR3 DNA sequence: TGTGCCAGCAGTTTCGGCAGGCGGAGCACTGAAGCTTTCTTT.

V gene TRBV6-4 combines with J gene TRBJ1-1; no clear D. The CDR3 length is 13 residues. The V and J ends lost 5 bases and 3 bases respectively, with 10 bases between them. Germline V gene lookup returns CDR1 MRHNA and CDR2 SNTAGT. CDR3 residues: CASSFEGDTEAFF. In DNA, the CDR3 is TGTGCCAGCAGTTTTGAGGGAGACACTGAAGCTTTCTTT.

V gene TRBV28 combines with J gene TRBJ2-7, with 10 bases that match TRBD2. CDR1 is MDHEN and CDR2 is SYDVKM in the germline V gene. The CDR3 has 16 residues. J lost 4 bases, V lost 5 bases, and 11 bases had no gene match. Here the CDR3 reads CASSGGWKREGYEQYF. CDR3 DNA: TGTGCCAGCAGTGGGGGGTGGAAGCGGGAGGGGTACGAGCAGTACTTC.

V gene TRBV5-1 combines with J gene TRBJ1-5; 9 nucleotides agree with TRBD1. Germline V gene data show CDR1 as SGHRS and CDR2 as YFSETQ. The CDR3 has 15 amino acids. J gave up 4 bases and V 3 bases, and 5 bases lay outside the gene matches. CDR3 coding DNA: TGCGCCAGCAGCTCGACAGGGGGGGTTAATCAGCCCCAGCATTTT. Its protein is CASSSTGGVNQPQHF.

The CDR3 sequence is CASSSLADEQYF. DNA for the CDR3: TGTGCCAGCAGCTCTCTAGCTGACGAGCAGTACTTC. The V gene is TRBV7-9, the J gene TRBJ2-7; D may be TRBD2 (5 bases). The CDR3 is made up of 12 amino acids. CDR1 is SEHNR and CDR2 is FQNEAQ in the germline V gene (reference sequence). Trimming cost V 4 bases and J 5 bases, with 9 bases left between them.

The chain links TRBV11-2 to TRBJ2-1; D perhaps matches TRBD2 (6 bases). This CDR3 region has 15 residues. CDR1 SGHAT and CDR2 FQNNGV come from the germline V gene. The germline V and J ends were trimmed by 1 base and 5 bases, with 12 bases remaining between them. CDR3 loop: CASSLVGLEHNEQFF. The DNA of the CDR3 is TGTGCCAGCAGCTTAGTGGGACTGGAACACAATGAGCAGTTCTTC.

This rearrangement joins TRBV12-5 to TRBJ1-4; D uncertain. Germline-derived CDR1 and CDR2 are LGHNT and FRNRAP. Trimming cost V 0 bases and J 5 bases, with 10 bases left between them. This CDR3 contains 15 residues. The CDR3 loop reads CASGLVRPANEKLFF. CDR3 sequence (DNA): TGTGCTAGTGGTTTGGTACGGCCAGCAAATGAAAAACTGTTTTTT.

The CDR3, as DNA: TGTGCCAGCAGCTCCAGCTACGAGCAGTACTTC. It yields the protein CASSSSYEQYF. V gene TRBV16 combines with J gene TRBJ2-7; unclear D gene. Germline V gene sequence: CDR1 KGHSY, CDR2 FQNENV. The length of the CDR3 is 11 residues. Trimming pared 5 bases from V and 3 bases from J, leaving 5 bases between.

The chain has TRBV10-2 and TRBJ1-5, with D possibly being TRBD1 (5 bases). Trimming took off 10 bases at V and 5 bases at J, with 21 bases between the two ends. From germline, CDR1 is WSHSY and CDR2 SAAADI. The CDR3 has 15 amino acids. As DNA, the CDR3 is TGCGCCACCGGGGGGTGGGAAAAGGGTCATCAGCCCCAGCATTTT. It codes for CATGGWEKGHQPQHF.

The chain employs TRBV28 and TRBJ2-7; D not certain. In germline, CDR1 is MDHEN, CDR2 SYDVKM. Trimming cost V 3 bases and J 1 base, with 16 bases left between them. This CDR3 spans 16 amino acids. In nucleotides, the CDR3 is TGTGCCAGCAGTTTTGCCAAGTCATCTGTTTCCTACGAGCAGTACTTC. Protein sequence: CASSFAKSSVSYEQYF. Variable domain in full (rest from reference TRBV28 and TRBJ2-7): DVKVTQSSRYLVKRTGEKVFLECVQDMDHENMFWYRQDPGLGLRLIYFSYDVKMKEKGDIPEGYSVSREKKERFSLILESASTNQTSMYLCASSFAKSSVSYEQYFGPGTRLTVT.

This chain uses TRBV15 with TRBJ1-5; D gene unclear. Per the germline V gene, CDR1 is LNHNV and CDR2 is YYDKDF (reference sequence). The CDR3 covers 16 residues. Trimming took off 0 bases at V and 1 base at J, with 10 bases between the two ends. The CDR3: CATSREADGSNQPQHF. The CDR3 DNA follows: TGTGCCACCAGCAGAGAAGCGGATGGCAGCAATCAGCCCCAGCATTTT.

This chain links TRBV7-6 with TRBJ1-1; D perhaps matches TRBD1 (6 bases). This CDR3 is built from 15 residues. Germline V gene data show CDR1 as SGHVS and CDR2 as FNYEAQ. With 4 bases removed from V and 4 bases from J, the gap between germline ends came to 16 bases. This chain's CDR3 is CASSSLQGGITEAFF. The CDR3 DNA is TGTGCCAGCAGCTCTTTACAGGGAGGGATCACTGAAGCTTTCTTT.

The J gene is TRBJ1-2, the V gene TRBV28; D is uncertain. Looked up from germline, CDR1 is MDHEN and CDR2 is SYDVKM. Deletions cut 7 bases from V and 2 bases from J, with 11 bases between. The CDR3 runs 13 residues. The CDR3 DNA reads as TGTGCCAGCATGAGGTATGAGAACTATGGCTACACCTTC. It yields the protein CASMRYENYGYTF.

The chain carries TRBV29-1 and TRBJ2-5, with TRBD2 as a possible D gene (6 bases). The CDR3 sequence is 16 residues long. Germline CDR1 SQVTM, CDR2 ANQGSEA. With 6 bases removed from V and 4 bases from J, the gap between germline ends came to 24 bases. Here the CDR3 DNA reads TGCAGCGTCCCAGGTCCGGCCGGGAGTAGTGGAGAGACCCAGTACTTC. This sequence encodes CSVPGPAGSSGETQYF.

The chain is built from TRBV24-1 and TRBJ1-2, with D maybe TRBD1 (5 bases). Trimming took off 6 bases at V and 4 bases at J, with 11 bases between the two ends. This CDR3 contains 13 residues. CDR1 and CDR2 (germline): KGHDR, SFDVKD. This CDR3 reads CATSFRGGYGYTF. Written as DNA, the CDR3 is TGTGCCACCAGTTTCCGGGGGGGCTATGGCTACACCTTC.

The chain links TRBV6-1 to TRBJ1-5; D call uncertain. CDR1 and CDR2 from the germline V gene are MNHNS and SASEGT. The CDR3 is made up of 16 amino acids. V lost 2 bases, J lost 1 base, and 12 bases lay in between. This CDR3 reads CASSESFQLSNQPQHF. CDR3 bases: TGTGCCAGCAGTGAAAGTTTTCAGCTAAGCAATCAGCCCCAGCATTTT.